The 27 T cell receptor beta chains presented below share a single source sample, sequenced in a study of CXCR3-negative and CXCR3-positive naive CD8 T cells. Their antigens remain unidentified. General study points: TRB CDR3 hydrophobicity was greater in CXCR3-positive naive cells than in CXCR3-negative naive cells.

5' RACE that incorporated UMI labels was used to prepare the TRB cDNA libraries. TCRdb reanalyzed the 5' RACE reads and collapses them to one entry per CDR3 protein, without DNA. This table holds under 150,000 distinct CDR3 sequences. The sequenced sample was naive CXCR3+ CD8+ T cells from blood. The subset was: CD45RO-CCR7+CD27+CD95- naive CD8+ T cells expressing CXCR3 (TNR3+). These receptors all come from a human donor in good health. Some clones in this sample may be carry-over from other donors' samples.

CDR3 protein: CASSPVDGNTEAFF. The chain links TRBV7-3 to TRBJ1-1; TCRdb designates TRBD1, a call that cannot be tested without DNA. This CDR3 region has 14 residues. Germline CDR1 is SGHTA and CDR2 is FQGTGA.

This chain connects TRBV5-1 to TRBJ2-7; TCRdb designates TRBD1, a call that cannot be tested without DNA. Germline lookup yields CDR1 SGHRS and CDR2 YFSETQ. The CDR3 loop spans 15 amino acids. The CDR3 protein is CASSSVGTGSYEQYF.

The J gene is TRBJ2-1, the V gene TRBV12-3 or TRBV12-4; TCRdb gives TRBD2 as the D gene, but with no DNA this cannot be confirmed. The CDR3 covers 17 residues. CDR3 amino acids: CASSSGLAGEVWHEQFF.

V usage is TRBV4-3 and J usage is TRBJ2-1; the TCRdb D gene call, TRBD1, has no DNA to confirm it. This CDR3 is 17 amino acids long. Germline CDR1 is LGHNA and CDR2 is YSLEER. The CDR3 loop reads CASSLGGGGRSYNEQFF.

The chain recombines TRBV7-2 with TRBJ1-2; TCRdb lists TRBD1, though no DNA is available to test this call. Germline V gene sequence: CDR1 SGHTA, CDR2 FQGNSA. The CDR3 loop spans 14 amino acids. CDR3 in amino acids: CASSSQGSGYGYTF.

The chain recombines TRBV6-2 or TRBV6-3 with TRBJ2-3; TCRdb proposes TRBD2, but this gene call is untestable without DNA. Germline assignment: CDR1 MNHEY and CDR2 SVGEGT. The CDR3 covers 16 residues. CDR3 residues: CASSSSLAGGPDTQYF.

The chain couples TRBV27 to TRBJ2-1. CDR1 and CDR2 (germline): MNHEY, SMNVEV (reference sequence). The CDR3 contains 12 residues. The CDR3 sequence is CASSALYNEQFF.

The chain joins TRBV7-8 to TRBJ1-5. Germline assignment: CDR1 SGHVS and CDR2 FQNEAQ. The CDR3 consists of 15 residues. This CDR3 is CASSYSDGSNQPQHF.

J is TRBJ2-1 and V is TRBV6-4. The CDR3 runs to 12 residues. Germline loops: CDR1 MRHNA, CDR2 SNTAGT. This CDR3 is CASSDRGDEQFF.

V usage is TRBV5-6 and J usage is TRBJ2-3; the TCRdb call, TRBD2, lacks DNA for checking. Germline assignment: CDR1 SGHDT and CDR2 YYEEEE. CDR3 size: 14 residues. CDR3 protein: CASTIGGVGDTQYF.

The CDR3 protein is CASSPGQGGFNTEAFF. The chain couples TRBV12-3 or TRBV12-4 to TRBJ1-1; TCRdb gives TRBD1 as the D gene, but with no DNA this cannot be confirmed. This CDR3 comprises 16 residues.

The chain employs TRBV18 and TRBJ1-2. Germline V lookup: CDR1 KGHSH, CDR2 LQKENI. The CDR3 runs 16 residues. CDR3 sequence reads: CASSLAAGPSTYGYTF.

V is TRBV6-6 and J is TRBJ2-7; the TCRdb call, TRBD1, lacks DNA for checking. CDR3 size: 17 residues. The V gene's germline CDR1 is MNHNY and CDR2 SVGAGI (reference sequence). CDR3 region: CASSYTPTGAVTYEQYF.

V and J are TRBV29-1 and TRBJ1-1; TCRdb gives TRBD1 as the D gene, but with no DNA this cannot be confirmed. The CDR3 length is 12 residues. CDR1 is SQVTM and CDR2 is ANQGSEA in the germline V gene. The CDR3 spells CSVWTQNTEAFF.

V and J are TRBV5-1 and TRBJ2-2; the D call of TRBD1 rests on TCRdb alone, since no DNA is present to check it. The CDR3 contains 15 residues. Germline V gene lookup returns CDR1 SGHRS and CDR2 YFSETQ. This chain's CDR3 is CASSPLGPGTGELFF.

The chain has TRBV5-5 and TRBJ2-7; TCRdb lists TRBD1, though no DNA is available to test this call. The germline V gene has CDR1 SGHKS and CDR2 YYEKEE (reference sequence). This CDR3 spans 14 amino acids. CDR3 loop: CASSSPGIYHEQYF. The whole variable domain, remainder taken from reference TRBV5-5 and TRBJ2-7, is DAGVTQSPTHLIKTRGQQVTLRCSPISGHKSVSWYQQVLGQGPQFIFQYYEKEERGRGNFPDRFSARQFPNYSSELNVNALLLGDSALYLCASSSPGIYHEQYFGPGTRLTVT.

This chain links TRBV29-1 with TRBJ2-1. CDR3 length: 12 residues. From germline, CDR1 is SQVTM and CDR2 ANQGSEA. CDR3 protein: CSVEYHLNEQFF.

The chain combines TRBV13 with TRBJ2-2; TCRdb indicates TRBD1, and absent DNA this call remains unverified. The CDR3 is 17 residues long. Germline V gene data show CDR1 as PRHDT and CDR2 as FYEKMQ (reference sequence). CDR3 in amino acids: CASRPTQGGPNTGELFF. The full variable domain, its missing parts supplied by reference TRBV13 and TRBJ2-2, is AAGVIQSPRHLIKEKRETATLKCYPIPRHDTVYWYQQGPGQDPQFLISFYEKMQSDKGSIPDRFSAQQFSDYHSELNMSSLELGDSALYFCASRPTQGGPNTGELFFGEGSRLTVL.

This chain uses TRBV5-1 with TRBJ2-5; TCRdb indicates TRBD2, and absent DNA this call remains unverified. The CDR3 is 16 amino acids. Germline-derived CDR1 and CDR2 are SGHRS and YFSETQ. The CDR3 loop is CASSPGTAGISETQYF.

The J gene is TRBJ1-1, the V gene TRBV19; absent DNA, TCRdb's TRBD1 call cannot be checked. CDR1 and CDR2 from the germline V gene are LNHDA and SQIVND (reference sequence). This CDR3 contains 15 residues. The CDR3: CASSQKDRGWTEAFF.

The chain recombines TRBV24-1 with TRBJ2-1; TCRdb picks TRBD2, but there is no DNA to check that call. The CDR3 runs to 17 residues. Germline assignment: CDR1 KGHDR and CDR2 SFDVKD. The chain's CDR3 is CATSDPGTSGNIDEQFF.

The V gene is TRBV29-1, the J gene TRBJ2-3; no DNA is available, so the TRBD2 call from TCRdb remains unchecked. Germline V gives CDR1 SQVTM, CDR2 ANQGSEA. This CDR3 is built from 14 residues. CDR3 loop: CSVAAPEGTDTQYF.

The V call is TRBV20-1, the J call TRBJ1-5; the D call from TCRdb, TRBD1, cannot be confirmed without DNA. CDR3 size: 14 residues. Germline V gives CDR1 DFQATT, CDR2 SNEGSKA (reference sequence). This CDR3 reads CSAMRQFSNQPQHF.

This chain connects TRBV6-6 to TRBJ2-7; checking the TCRdb D call of TRBD1 is not possible without DNA. This CDR3 contains 14 residues. Germline CDR1 reads MNHNY; CDR2 reads SVGAGI (reference sequence). CDR3 sequence: CASSYDRGHYEQYF.

V gene TRBV3-1 combines with J gene TRBJ1-5; TCRdb selects TRBD1, and the lack of DNA leaves this call unchecked. CDR3 length: 15 residues. The germline V gene encodes CDR1 LGHDT and CDR2 YNNKEL (reference sequence). This CDR3 reads CASSRGTGSNQPQHF.

J is TRBJ2-7 and V is TRBV7-2. Germline CDR1 and CDR2: SGHTA and FQGNSA. The CDR3 extends over 14 amino acids. The CDR3 is CASSSVIRSYEQYF.

This CDR3 reads CASSPGQGGTEAFF. The genes are TRBV10-1 and TRBJ1-1; TCRdb proposes TRBD1, but this gene call is untestable without DNA. The V gene's germline CDR1 is WNHNN and CDR2 SYGVQD (reference sequence). This CDR3 has 14 residues.